This T cell receptor (beta chain) originates from a study of monozygotic twins with inflammatory bowel disease. Study-wide findings and caveats: Using the inverse Simpson index, IBD patients had lower TCRbeta diversity than healthy co-twins. Patient repertoires may carry noise from differing immunosuppressive treatments.

TCRdb processed the 5' RACE reads again and assigns one entry to each CDR3 protein, with no DNA. This repertoire includes over 120,000 distinct CDR3 sequences. The CDR3 length is 13 residues. CDR1 and CDR2 (germline): LNHDA, SQIVND (reference sequence). With regard to this clonotype: The target antigen is unknown.

The receptor was isolated from a human donor with ulcerative colitis or Crohn's disease, or a healthy co-twin of an affected twin (not recorded which). Specimen: blood. The chain recombines TRBV19 with TRBJ2-3; TCRdb outputs TRBD1, but without DNA this stays unchecked. The CDR3 loop reads CAAGAGSTDTQYF.